The sequence of this TCR beta chain was determined in a study of CXCR3-negative and CXCR3-positive naive CD8 T cells. Comments on this clonotype: Its antigen is still unknown.

Through 5' RACE with UMI labels, the TRB cDNA libraries were prepared. TCRdb reanalyzed the 5' RACE reads and collapses them to one entry per CDR3 protein, without DNA. The sample totals roughly 40,000 distinct CDR3 sequences. The CDR3 contains 14 residues. Germline V gives CDR1 MNHEY, CDR2 SVGEGT. Study findings and constraints: TRB CDR3s of CXCR3-positive naive cells were more hydrophobic than those of CXCR3-negative naive cells.

The chain has TRBV6-2 or TRBV6-3 and TRBJ2-2; TCRdb names TRBD2, which stays unverified in the absence of DNA. The sequence came from a human donor in good health. Some clones in this sample may be carry-over from other donors' samples. What was sequenced was naive CXCR3- CD8+ T cells from blood. Subset: CD45RO-CCR7+CD27+CD95- naive CD8+ T cells lacking CXCR3 (TNR3-). The CDR3 region is CASSFIEGPGELFF.